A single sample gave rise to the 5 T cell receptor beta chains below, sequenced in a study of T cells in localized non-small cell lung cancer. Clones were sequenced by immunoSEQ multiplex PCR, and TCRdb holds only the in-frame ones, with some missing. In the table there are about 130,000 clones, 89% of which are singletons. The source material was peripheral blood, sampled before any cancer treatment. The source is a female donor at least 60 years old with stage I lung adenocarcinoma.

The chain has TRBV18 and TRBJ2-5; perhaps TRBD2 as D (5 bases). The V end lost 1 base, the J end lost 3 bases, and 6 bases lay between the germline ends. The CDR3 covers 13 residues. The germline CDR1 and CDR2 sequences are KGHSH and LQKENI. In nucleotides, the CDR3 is TGTGCCAGCTCACCACAGGAGGAAGAGACCCAGTACTTC. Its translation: CASSPQEEETQYF. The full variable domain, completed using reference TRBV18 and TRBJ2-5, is NAGVMQNPRHLVRRRGQEARLRCSPMKGHSHVYWYRQLPEEGLKFMVYLQKENIIDESGMPKERFSAEFPKEGPSILRIQQVVRGDSAAYFCASSPQEEETQYFGPGTRLLVL.

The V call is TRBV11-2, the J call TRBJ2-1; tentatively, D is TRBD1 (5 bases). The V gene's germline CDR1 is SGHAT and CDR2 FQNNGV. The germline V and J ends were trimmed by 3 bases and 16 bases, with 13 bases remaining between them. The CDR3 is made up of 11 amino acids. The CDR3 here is CASSFGQGVFF. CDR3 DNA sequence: TGTGCCAGCAGCTTCGGACAAGGGGTCTTCTTC.

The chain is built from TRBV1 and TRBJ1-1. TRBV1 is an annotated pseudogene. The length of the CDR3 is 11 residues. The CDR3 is CTSSHPGEAFF. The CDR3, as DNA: TGCACCAGCAGCCACCCTGGGGAAGCTTTCTTT.

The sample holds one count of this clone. CDR3 sequence reads: CASSPQHRPGDTQYF. The CDR3 nucleotides are TGTGCCAGCAGTCCGCAGCACAGACCGGGCGATACGCAGTATTTT. The chain recombines TRBV6-5 with TRBJ2-3; D unresolved. Trimming cost V 5 bases and J 6 bases, with 18 bases left between them. Per the germline V gene, CDR1 is MNHEY and CDR2 is SVGAGI. This CDR3 comprises 15 residues.

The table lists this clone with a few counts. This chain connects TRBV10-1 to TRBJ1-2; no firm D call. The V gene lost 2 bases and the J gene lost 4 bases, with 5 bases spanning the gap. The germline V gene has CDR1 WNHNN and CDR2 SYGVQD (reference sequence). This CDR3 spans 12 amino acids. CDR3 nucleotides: TGCGCCAGCAGTGAGGGGCCCTATGGCTACACCTTC. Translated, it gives CASSEGPYGYTF.